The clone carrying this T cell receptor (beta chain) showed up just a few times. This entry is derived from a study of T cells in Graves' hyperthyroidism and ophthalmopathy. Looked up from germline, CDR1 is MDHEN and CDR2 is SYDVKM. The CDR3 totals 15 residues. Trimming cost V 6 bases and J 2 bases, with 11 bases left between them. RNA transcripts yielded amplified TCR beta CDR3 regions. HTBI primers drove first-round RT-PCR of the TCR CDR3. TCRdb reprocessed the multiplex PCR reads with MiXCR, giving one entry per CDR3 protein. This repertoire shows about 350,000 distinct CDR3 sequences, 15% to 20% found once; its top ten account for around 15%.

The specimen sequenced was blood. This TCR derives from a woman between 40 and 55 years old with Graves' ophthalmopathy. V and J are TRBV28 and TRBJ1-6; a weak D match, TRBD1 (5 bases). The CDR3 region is CASRGVRPYNSPLHF. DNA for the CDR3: TGTGCCAGCAGGGGGGTGCGGCCCTATAATTCACCCCTCCACTTT.